In its sample, the clone carrying this T cell receptor beta chain was seen many times. Its antigen is still unknown. This entry comes from a study of CD8 T cells in ankylosing spondylitis. Findings and caveats of the study: Significant enrichment of disease-linked clones was reportedly seen in matched ankylosing spondylitis synovial fluid. There were earlier reports of some motif variants in reactive arthritis synovial fluid and blood. Peripheral blood held disease-linked clones only at relatively low frequency, and these were CD8+. A motif in TCR beta, a set of 8 or 9 highly homologous variants, appeared characteristic of ankylosing spondylitis blood.

The germline V gene has CDR1 MNHEY and CDR2 SMNVEV (reference sequence). The CDR3 length is 17 residues. V gave up 8 bases and J gave up 0 bases; unmatched junction bases: 13. It was by quantitative 5'-RACE with molecular barcodes that TCR beta libraries were made. One entry per CDR3 protein, called by TCRdb with MiXCR from the 5' RACE reads. In the table there are 450,000 to 550,000 distinct CDR3 sequences, roughly 5% of which are singletons. This clonotype was sampled from a male donor with ankylosing spondylitis. Sequences were obtained from blood, either unsorted or a sorted T cell fraction (not recorded which). This rearrangement joins TRBV27 to TRBJ1-5, with 7 bases fitting TRBD1. CDR3 region: CASREGQSHYSNQPQHF. CDR3 coding DNA: TGTGCCAGCCGAGAGGGACAGAGCCATTATAGCAATCAGCCCCAGCATTTT.